This T cell receptor (beta chain) was captured in a study of blood T cell repertoires in COVID-19. Study-wide context: Specimens from acute and convalescent COVID-19 originated in the United States, Italy and Spain. From T cells, B-cell-depleted T cells, or PBMCs came the material, which was cDNA or gDNA.

Germline V lookup: CDR1 MNHEY, CDR2 SVGAGI. There are 15 residues in the CDR3. Trimming removed 0 bases at V and 3 bases at J, with 9 bases between. Per the original methods: Amplification with reference gene primers provided the estimates of nucleated cell counts. Using immunoSEQ multiplex PCR, the repertoire was profiled, and TCRdb retains in-frame clones only, with some absent. V and J calls and clone size come straight from that table; D and trimming were deduced from the DNA. Seen here are over 90,000 clones, 70% to 90% observed once, and the top ten hold approximately 3.6%. This receptor was obtained from a woman in her sixties or seventies with acute or convalescent COVID-19. The material sequenced was peripheral blood. The J gene is TRBJ1-5, the V gene TRBV6-5; TRBD1 might be the D (6 bases). The CDR3 DNA reads as TGTGCCAGCAGTTACTCCAGGACAGTCAATCAGCCCCAGCATTTT. It encodes CASSYSRTVNQPQHF.